This TCR beta chain is drawn from a study of T cell responses to AZD1222 COVID-19 vaccine. Notes on the study in general: Spike-specific TCR breadth and depth were elevated following two AZD1222 doses.

Germline CDR1 is LGHDT and CDR2 is YNNKEL (reference sequence). This CDR3 is 14 amino acids long. V was clipped by 1 base and J by 8 bases; unmatched bases: 5. On this clone itself: What it binds is not known.

Libraries were prepared by immunoSEQ multiplex PCR; TCRdb keeps only in-frame clonotypes and omits some of them. The data contain 100,000 to 150,000 clones, roughly 90% of them singletons. The sample here was peripheral blood, taken on day 0 of AZD1222 vaccination. V usage is TRBV3-1 (or the pseudogene TRBV3-2) and J usage is TRBJ1-2; 9 positions agree with TRBD1. The TCR originated in an adult in good health. The CDR3 DNA reads TGTGCCAGCAGCCAAGGGGACAGGGCGCGGGGCTACACCTTC. As protein: CASSQGDRARGYTF.